This T cell receptor beta chain was recovered during a study of OX40 agonist ivuxolimab in advanced cancers. At the level of the study: Patients were given ivuxolimab, an antibody that agonizes OX40 (CD134).

This clone appeared a single time. The V gene lost 5 bases and the J gene lost 4 bases, with 9 bases spanning the gap. The CDR3 is 13 residues long. In germline, CDR1 is SGHTA, CDR2 FQGNSA. Assay: immunoSEQ multiplex PCR; the TCRdb copy retains only in-frame clones and omits some. The sample lists 60,000 or so clones, approximately 82% occurring once. The clonotype was recovered from an adult with an advanced solid tumor such as melanoma, head and neck, liver or kidney cancer. The rearrangement joins TRBV7-2 to TRBJ2-1; D possibly corresponds to TRBD1 (5 bases). Sequences were derived from CD4+ or CD8+ T cells sorted from blood, sampled in a trial of the OX40 agonist ivuxolimab. CDR3 region: CASSLQGYNEQFF. CDR3 DNA sequence: TGTGCCAGCAGCCTCCAGGGTTACAATGAGCAGTTCTTC.